This entry lists 26 T cell receptor beta chains sequenced from one sample in a study of early T cells in non-severe SARS-CoV-2 infection. MiXCR, applied by TCRdb to the 5' RACE reads, yields one record per CDR3 protein. The sample records about 48,000 distinct CDR3 sequences, around 5.6% being singletons. The sample taken for sequencing was whole blood. These receptors originate from an adult who was a healthcare worker with PCR-confirmed SARS-CoV-2 infection or an uninfected control (not recorded which).

This clonotype has ten or more counts. V and J are TRBV20-1 and TRBJ1-6; TRBD1 might be the D (5 bases). Trimming shortened V by 2 bases and J by 8 bases, and 10 bases separated the two germline ends. The CDR3 has 13 amino acids. Germline CDR1 reads DFQATT; CDR2 reads SNEGSKA (reference sequence). CDR3 DNA sequence: TGCAGTGCTAGAAACATAGGGGATTCACCCCTCCACTTT. Its translation is CSARNIGDSPLHF.

This rearrangement joins TRBV7-6 to TRBJ2-5; 10 positions match TRBD2. The CDR3 contains 16 residues. Losses at the gene ends were 5 bases for V and 5 bases for J; bases not matched to a gene: 11. Per germline, CDR1 SGHVS and CDR2 FNYEAQ. CDR3 in amino acids: CASSPSGLAGVETQYF. For the CDR3, the DNA is TGTGCCAGCAGCCCATCAGGCCTAGCGGGGGTCGAGACCCAGTACTTC. Filled out from reference TRBV7-6 and TRBJ2-5, the complete variable domain reads GAGVSQSPRYKVTKRGQDVALRCDPISGHVSLYWYRQALGQGPEFLTYFNYEAQQDKSGLPNDRFSAERPEGSISTLTIQRTEQRDSAMYRCASSPSGLAGVETQYFGPGTRLLVL.

This clonotype showed up many times. The V call is TRBV20-1, the J call TRBJ1-6, with D possibly matching TRBD1 (5 bases). The CDR3 runs to 15 residues. V was shortened by 6 bases and J by 3 bases, with 15 bases between the two germline ends. CDR1 is DFQATT and CDR2 is SNEGSKA in the germline V gene (reference sequence). The CDR3 bases are TGCAGTGCCAAACGACAGTCCGGCTATAATTCACCCCTCCACTTT. This codes for CSAKRQSGYNSPLHF.

This clonotype occurred a few times. This sequence joins TRBV6-6 and TRBJ2-7; D uncertain. CDR1 and CDR2 from the germline V gene are MNHNY and SVGAGI (reference sequence). CDR3 length equals 12 residues. Trimming removed 6 bases at V and 6 bases at J, with 12 bases between. CDR3 coding DNA: TGTGCCAGCAGCCCCGGGTCGACCGAGCAGTACTTC. Translating gives CASSPGSTEQYF.

The sample holds many counts of this clonotype. V gene TRBV3-1 combines with J gene TRBJ1-5; D is ambiguous. The CDR3 spans 13 residues. Trimming left V 4 bases short and J 5 bases short, with 9 bases between. In germline, CDR1 is LGHDT, CDR2 YNNKEL (reference sequence). The CDR3 nucleotides read TGTGCCAGCAGCCCGACGAGTCATCAGCCCCAGCATTTT. Its translation is CASSPTSHQPQHF. The entire variable domain, with the rest obtained from reference TRBV3-1 and TRBJ1-5, is as follows: DTAVSQTPKYLVTQMGNDKSIKCEQNLGHDTMYWYKQDSKKFLKIMFSYNNKELIINETVPNRFSPKSPDKAHLNLHINSLELGDSAVYFCASSPTSHQPQHFGDGTRLSIL.

Regarding this clonotype: With a much larger clone just one base away, this may be a read error. The genes are TRBV10-1 and TRBJ1-1; perhaps TRBD1 as D (6 bases). In germline, CDR1 is WNHNN, CDR2 SYGVQD (reference sequence). The CDR3 loop spans 13 amino acids. CDR3 DNA sequence: TGCGCCTGCAGCCGGACAGCCAACACTGAAGCTTTCTTT. It encodes CACSRTANTEAFF.

This clonotype occurred a few times. The chain has TRBV7-6 and TRBJ2-2; D not resolved. Germline CDR1 SGHVS, CDR2 FNYEAQ. The CDR3 loop spans 14 amino acids. The ends were cut back, 6 bases at V and 2 bases at J, with 10 bases in the middle. The CDR3 spells CASRESQNTGELFF. The CDR3 DNA sequence: TGTGCCAGCAGAGAATCTCAAAACACCGGGGAGCTGTTTTTT.

This clonotype was counted at least ten times. The chain uses TRBV6-5 and TRBJ1-1, with D possibly being TRBD1 (5 bases). The CDR3 runs 16 residues. Germline V lookup: CDR1 MNHEY, CDR2 SVGAGI. V lost 4 bases to trimming and J lost 1 base, with 16 bases between them. CDR3 amino acids: CASSFYLQTGNTEAFF. The CDR3 bases are TGTGCCAGCAGTTTCTACCTACAAACAGGGAACACTGAAGCTTTCTTT.

This clonotype was seen a few times. The gene calls are TRBV6-5 and TRBJ1-2, with D possibly TRBD1 on 5 matching bases. CDR1 MNHEY and CDR2 SVGAGI come from the germline V gene. Trimming stripped 6 bases from V and 6 bases from J, with 20 bases between. CDR3 length equals 15 residues. The DNA of the CDR3 is TGTGCCAGCAGATACAGGCGGGAGCCCTCTCATGGCTACACCTTC. Protein product: CASRYRREPSHGYTF.

The sample holds a few counts of this clonotype. V is TRBV5-8 and J is TRBJ2-5; a weak D match, TRBD2 (6 bases). The CDR3 runs 15 residues. The V and J ends lost 5 bases and 1 base respectively, with 15 bases between them. Germline-derived CDR1 and CDR2 are SGHTS and YDEGEE. The CDR3 protein is CASRRLLTSQETQYF. Here the CDR3 DNA reads TGTGCCAGCAGAAGACTCCTGACTAGCCAAGAGACCCAGTACTTC.

In this sample, this clonotype turned up many times. The chain joins TRBV2 to TRBJ1-2; D not resolved. The CDR3 covers 12 residues. The V end lost 2 bases, the J end lost 7 bases, and 8 bases lay between the germline ends. Germline V lookup: CDR1 SNHLY, CDR2 FYNNEI. CDR3 in amino acids: CASSEWQFGYTF. For the CDR3, the DNA is TGTGCCAGCAGTGAATGGCAGTTTGGCTACACCTTC.

The CDR3 loop reads CSARCCWGYNTDTQYF. The CDR3 bases are TGCAGTGCTAGATGCTGCTGGGGATACAACACAGATACGCAGTATTTT. The chain employs TRBV20-1 and TRBJ2-3, with D unresolved. The V end was cut by 2 bases, the J end by 2 bases, with 17 bases between. The CDR3 spans 16 residues. The V gene's germline CDR1 is DFQATT and CDR2 SNEGSKA (reference sequence).

This clonotype was counted ten times or more. The V gene is TRBV5-6, the J gene TRBJ2-6; 10 bases are a match to TRBD1. Trimming removed 3 bases from V and 0 bases from J; junction bases left unmatched: 6. The CDR3 loop spans 18 amino acids. CDR1 and CDR2 (germline): SGHDT, YYEEEE. In DNA, the CDR3 is TGTGCCAGCAGCTATGACAGGGGGCGTTTCTCTGGGGCCAACGTCCTGACTTTC. Protein product: CASSYDRGRFSGANVLTF.

The V and J genes are TRBV18 and TRBJ1-3, with unresolved D. The CDR3 loop spans 14 amino acids. Germline V gene lookup returns CDR1 KGHSH and CDR2 LQKENI. Trimming pared 4 bases from V and 0 bases from J, leaving 7 bases between. The CDR3 DNA reads TGTGCCAGCTCACTGGAACCCTCTGGAAACACCATATATTTT. It encodes CASSLEPSGNTIYF.

This clonotype is termed medium-sized. The chain employs TRBV11-2 and TRBJ2-7; 7 bases line up with TRBD2. V shed 6 bases and J 4 bases; nucleotides not matched to a gene: 3. The CDR3 is made up of 12 amino acids. CDR1 and CDR2 (germline): SGHAT, FQNNGV. CDR3 region: CASSVGGYEQYF. The DNA of the CDR3 is TGTGCCAGCAGTGTCGGGGGGTACGAGCAGTACTTC.

This clonotype turned up a few times. The V and J genes are TRBV11-2 and TRBJ1-1; weak D call: TRBD1 (6 bases). From germline, CDR1 is SGHAT and CDR2 FQNNGV. This CDR3 comprises 16 residues. Between the trimmed V and J ends, which lost 0 bases and 0 bases, there was a span of 11 bases. The CDR3: CASSLDWQGLNTEAFF. The CDR3 DNA sequence: TGTGCCAGCAGCTTAGATTGGCAGGGGCTGAACACTGAAGCTTTCTTT.

The chain employs TRBV7-2 and TRBJ2-5; possible D gene TRBD2, 7 bases. Germline V gene sequence: CDR1 SGHTA, CDR2 FQGNSA. Deletions cut 5 bases from V and 7 bases from J, with 17 bases between. CDR3 length: 14 residues. This CDR3 reads CASSPGGPLGTQYF. DNA for the CDR3: TGTGCCAGCAGCCCGGGGGGCCCCCTGGGGACCCAGTACTTC.

The table lists this clonotype with many counts. The chain recombines TRBV18 with TRBJ1-4; D is perhaps TRBD1 (5 bases). This CDR3 has 16 amino acids. V lost 2 bases and J lost 7, with 17 bases in between. Germline CDR1 is KGHSH and CDR2 is LQKENI. The CDR3 DNA reads as TGTGCCAGCTCACCATCAGTTTCAGGGTCCGCTGAAAAACTGTTTTTT. Translation gives CASSPSVSGSAEKLFF.

The genes are TRBV5-6 and TRBJ2-1; TRBD2 might be the D (6 bases). Germline V lookup: CDR1 SGHDT, CDR2 YYEEEE. The CDR3 consists of 15 residues. The V end was cut by 4 bases, the J end by 1 base, with 12 bases between. This chain's CDR3 is CASSLALRSYNEQFF. As DNA, the CDR3 is TGTGCCAGCAGCCTAGCGTTGCGGTCCTACAATGAGCAGTTCTTC.

Many counts were recorded for this clonotype. J is TRBJ1-2 and V is TRBV20-1; D may be TRBD1 (6 bases). With 3 bases removed from V and 7 bases from J, the gap between germline ends came to 18 bases. Germline V gene sequence: CDR1 DFQATT, CDR2 SNEGSKA (reference sequence). This CDR3 contains 14 residues. The DNA for the CDR3 is TGCAGTGCTAGGCCCACGTTCGGGGGGCTTGGCTACACCTTC. It is translated as CSARPTFGGLGYTF.

This clonotype was seen at least ten times. J is TRBJ1-2 and V is TRBV7-8; 8 bases align to TRBD1. CDR1 and CDR2 (germline): SGHVS, FQNEAQ. This CDR3 has 15 residues. The V gene end was trimmed by 8 bases and the J gene end by 4 bases; junction bases not matched to a gene: 12. CDR3 sequence: CASLIPTGDGYGYTF. The CDR3 DNA reads as TGTGCCAGCCTAATTCCGACAGGGGACGGCTATGGCTACACCTTC.

This rearrangement joins TRBV7-9 to TRBJ2-1; D perhaps matches TRBD1 (7 bases). The CDR3 contains 17 residues. Germline V CDR1 and CDR2: SEHNR, FQNEAQ (reference sequence). V lost 5 bases, J lost 7 bases, and 24 bases lay in between. The CDR3 protein is CASSRTRDRGFLNEQFF. CDR3 nucleotides: TGTGCCAGCAGCCGGACGCGGGACAGAGGGTTTTTGAATGAGCAGTTCTTC.

Many counts were recorded for this clonotype. This rearrangement joins TRBV7-9 to TRBJ1-1; TRBD1 matches at 7 bases. The germline gives CDR1 SEHNR, CDR2 FQNEAQ (reference sequence). CDR3 size: 18 residues. V trimming: 5 bases; J trimming: 4 bases; junction bases outside the gene matches: 19. This CDR3 reads CASSTGYRGWASVTEAFF. DNA of the CDR3: TGTGCCAGCAGCACAGGATACAGGGGTTGGGCTTCGGTCACTGAAGCTTTCTTT.

This clonotype has at least ten counts. The chain couples TRBV12-3 or TRBV12-4 to TRBJ1-1, with no clear D. Trimming took 5 bases from V and 2 from J, leaving 9 bases between them. This CDR3 has 13 residues. In DNA form, the CDR3 reads TGTGCCAGCAGTATCCGGATTAACACTGAAGCTTTCTTT. Amino acids: CASSIRINTEAFF.

About this clonotype itself: A much larger clone sits a single nucleotide away, making a read error possible. The V gene is TRBV5-1, the J gene TRBJ1-1, with 9 bases identical to TRBD1. CDR1 is SGHRS and CDR2 is YFSETQ in the germline V gene. This CDR3 has 15 residues. CDR3 sequence (DNA): TGCGCCAGCAGCTTGGAGGGACAGGGTTTCACTAAAGCTTTCTTT. Its translation: CASSLEGQGFTKAFF. The variable domain in full, completed from reference TRBV5-1 and TRBJ1-1, reads KAGVTQTPRYLIKTRGQQVTLSCSPISGHRSVSWYQQTPGQGLQFLFEYFSETQRNKGNFPGRFSGRQFSNSRSEMNVSTLELGDSALYLCASSLEGQGFTKAFFGQGTRLTVV.

This chain uses TRBV2 with TRBJ2-5; 9 bases are a match to TRBD2. Germline CDR1 reads SNHLY; CDR2 reads FYNNEI. With V trimmed by 7 bases and J by 0 bases, 6 bases remained unmatched. The CDR3 length is 15 residues. The CDR3 here is CASTVSGGYQETQYF. CDR3 nucleotide sequence: TGTGCCAGCACTGTCAGCGGGGGGTACCAAGAGACCCAGTACTTC.